The 10 T cell receptor beta chains presented below share a single source sample, sequenced in a study of a mutant IDH1 vaccine in newly diagnosed glioma. Sequencing was performed with immunoSEQ multiplex PCR; in TCRdb, only in-frame clones are kept and a portion is missing. This table has over 80,000 clones, roughly 89% appearing once. Documented time point: baseline, week 1 (first vaccination visit). As for treatment: pre-vaccination baseline after standard-of-care therapy. The sequences come from PBMCs, collected from a glioma patient treated with radiotherapy, temozolomide or both. These receptors were obtained from a woman between 45 and 60 years old with glioma.

The chain joins TRBV6-5 to TRBJ1-1; D unresolved. Germline loops: CDR1 MNHEY, CDR2 SVGAGI. This CDR3 is 14 amino acids long. Trimming cost V 2 bases and J 0 bases, with 7 bases left between them. The CDR3 DNA is TGTGCCAGCAGTTACCAGGCCATGAACACTGAAGCTTTCTTT. It is translated as CASSYQAMNTEAFF.

The chain recombines TRBV10-1 with TRBJ2-2; the D call may be TRBD1 or TRBD2 (5 bases each). Germline CDR1 reads WNHNN; CDR2 reads SYGVQD (reference sequence). The V end was cut by 4 bases, the J end by 1 base, with 16 bases between. The CDR3 runs to 17 residues. CDR3 DNA sequence: TGCGCCAGCAGTGTCAGCGGTGGGACCGGGAACACCGGGGAGCTGTTTTTT. The encoded protein is CASSVSGGTGNTGELFF.

The chain uses TRBV5-4 and TRBJ2-1; D is unresolved. Germline V gene sequence: CDR1 SGHNT, CDR2 YYREEE (reference sequence). The length of the CDR3 is 13 residues. Trimming removed 5 bases from V and 8 bases from J, with 14 bases in between. The CDR3 reads CASRLTDLHEQFF. For the CDR3, the DNA is TGTGCCAGCAGATTGACCGACCTCCATGAGCAGTTCTTC.

The CDR3 reads CASIYGETQYF. The CDR3 DNA reads as TGTGCCAGCATTTACGGGGAGACCCAGTACTTC. This chain uses TRBV27 with TRBJ2-5; D unclear. Germline values: CDR1 MNHEY, CDR2 SMNVEV (reference sequence). Trimming cost V 7 bases and J 5 bases, with 8 bases left between them. The CDR3 is 11 amino acids.

The J gene is TRBJ2-5, the V gene TRBV9, with a possible D match to TRBD2 (6 bases). Germline V gives CDR1 SGDLS, CDR2 YYNGEE. V lost 4 bases and J 2 bases, leaving 15 bases between the germline ends. The CDR3 contains 15 residues. The CDR3 region is CASSPGTALQETQYF. CDR3 DNA sequence: TGTGCCAGCAGCCCTGGGACTGCCCTTCAAGAGACCCAGTACTTC.

CDR3 sequence (DNA): TGCGCCAGCAGCCAAGGGGAATTGACCGGGGAGCTGTTTTTT. Its translation: CASSQGELTGELFF. J is TRBJ2-2 and V is TRBV4-1; no definite D call. The germline V and J ends were trimmed by 1 base and 5 bases, with 8 bases remaining between them. The CDR3 totals 14 residues. The germline V gene has CDR1 MGHRA and CDR2 YSYEKL.

This rearrangement joins TRBV6-1 to TRBJ2-7; D unresolved. From germline, CDR1 is MNHNS and CDR2 SASEGT. The CDR3 is made up of 14 amino acids. Trimming pared 6 bases from V and 0 bases from J, leaving 12 bases between. CDR3 DNA sequence: TGTGCCAGCAGACAGATCCTGAGCTCCTACGAGCAGTACTTC. Amino acid sequence: CASRQILSSYEQYF.

The chain combines TRBV5-1 with TRBJ2-3; 9 bases are shared with TRBD2. This CDR3 spans 15 amino acids. The ends lost 1 base at V and 3 bases at J; junction bases unmatched: 3. In germline, CDR1 is SGHRS, CDR2 YFSETQ. DNA of the CDR3: TGCGCCAGCAGCTTGCCGACTAGCGGAACAGATACGCAGTATTTT. Translated: CASSLPTSGTDTQYF.

This chain connects TRBV5-1 to TRBJ2-3; either TRBD1 or TRBD2 may supply D (5 bases each). The ends were cut back, 0 bases at V and 0 bases at J, with 11 bases in the middle. The CDR3 is made up of 16 amino acids. CDR1 and CDR2 (germline): SGHRS, YFSETQ. The CDR3 loop reads CASSLGDVASTDTQYF. DNA of the CDR3: TGCGCCAGCAGCTTGGGGGACGTAGCTAGCACAGATACGCAGTATTTT.

The chain is built from TRBV7-9 and TRBJ2-7, with D uncertain. The germline V and J ends were trimmed by 4 bases and 3 bases, with 16 bases remaining between them. Germline CDR1 reads SEHNR; CDR2 reads FQNEAQ (reference sequence). There are 15 residues in the CDR3. The CDR3 spells CASSSVGPGSYEQYF. As DNA, the CDR3 is TGTGCCAGCAGCTCGGTAGGACCCGGAAGCTACGAGCAGTACTTC.